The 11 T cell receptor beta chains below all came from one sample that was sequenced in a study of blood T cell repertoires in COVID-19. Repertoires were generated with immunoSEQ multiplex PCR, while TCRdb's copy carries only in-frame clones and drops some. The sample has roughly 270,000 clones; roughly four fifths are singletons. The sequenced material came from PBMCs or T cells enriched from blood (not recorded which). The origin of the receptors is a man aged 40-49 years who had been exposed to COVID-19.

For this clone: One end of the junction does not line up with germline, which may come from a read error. CDR3 DNA sequence: TGTGCCAGTAGTGCCGGATCGACAGCTGGGGCCAACGTCCCGACTTTC. Translation: CASSAGSTAGANVPTF. The rearrangement links TRBV19 to TRBJ2-6; TRBD1 is a possible D gene (5 bases). The CDR3 extends over 16 amino acids. Looked up from germline, CDR1 is LNHDA and CDR2 is SQIVND (reference sequence).

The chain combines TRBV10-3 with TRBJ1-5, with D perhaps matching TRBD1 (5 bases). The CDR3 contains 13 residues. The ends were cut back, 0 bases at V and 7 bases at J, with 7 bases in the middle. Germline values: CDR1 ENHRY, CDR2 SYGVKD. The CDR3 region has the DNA TGTGCCATCAGTGAGTCGGGGGGGCAGCCCCAGCATTTT. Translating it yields CAISESGGQPQHF.

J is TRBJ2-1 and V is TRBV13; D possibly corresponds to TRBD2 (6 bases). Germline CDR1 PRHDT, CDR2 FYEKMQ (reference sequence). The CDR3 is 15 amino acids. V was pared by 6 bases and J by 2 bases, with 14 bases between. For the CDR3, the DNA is TGTGCCAGCAGAAAAACTCAGCGGGCCTACAATGAGCAGTTCTTC. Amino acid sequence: CASRKTQRAYNEQFF.

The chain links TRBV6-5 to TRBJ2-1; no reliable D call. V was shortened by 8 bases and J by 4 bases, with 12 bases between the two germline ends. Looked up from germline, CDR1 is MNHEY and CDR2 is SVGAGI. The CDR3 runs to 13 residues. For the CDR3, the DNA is TGTGCCAGCGCAGGTCTCCGTTACAATGAGCAGTTCTTC. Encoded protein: CASAGLRYNEQFF.

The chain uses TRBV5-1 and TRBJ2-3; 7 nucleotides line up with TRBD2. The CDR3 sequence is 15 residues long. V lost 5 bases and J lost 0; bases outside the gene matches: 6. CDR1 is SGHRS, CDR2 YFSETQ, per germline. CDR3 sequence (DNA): TGCGCCAGCAGGGCTAGCGGCTCTAGCACAGATACGCAGTATTTT. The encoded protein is CASRASGSSTDTQYF.

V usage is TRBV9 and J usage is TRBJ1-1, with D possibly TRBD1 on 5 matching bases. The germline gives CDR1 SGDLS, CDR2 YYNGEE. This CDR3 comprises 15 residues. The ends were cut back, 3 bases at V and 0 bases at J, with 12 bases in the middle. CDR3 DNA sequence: TGTGCCAGCAGCGGGTCGGGGGGACTGAACACTGAAGCTTTCTTT. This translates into CASSGSGGLNTEAFF.

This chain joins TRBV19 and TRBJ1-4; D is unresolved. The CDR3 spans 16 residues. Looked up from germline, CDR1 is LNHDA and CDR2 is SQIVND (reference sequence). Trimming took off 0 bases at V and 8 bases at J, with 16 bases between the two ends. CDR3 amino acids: CASSIDLERWREKLFF. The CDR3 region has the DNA TGTGCCAGTAGTATAGATCTCGAAAGGTGGAGGGAAAAACTGTTTTTT.

CDR3 amino acids: CASSLRTGVHNYEQYF. The CDR3 region has the DNA TGCGCCAGCAGCTTGAGAACAGGGGTCCATAACTACGAGCAGTACTTC. This rearrangement joins TRBV5-1 to TRBJ2-7; 7 positions agree with TRBD1. The CDR3 sequence is 16 residues long. Germline CDR1 is SGHRS and CDR2 is YFSETQ. The trim removed 1 base at V and 3 bases at J, leaving 10 bases unmatched.

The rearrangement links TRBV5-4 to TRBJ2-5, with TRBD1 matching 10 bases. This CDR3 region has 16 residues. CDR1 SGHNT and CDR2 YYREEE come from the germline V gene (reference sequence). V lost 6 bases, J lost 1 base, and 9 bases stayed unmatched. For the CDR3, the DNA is TGTGCCAGCAACCTAAGACAGGGGGCCGGCCAAGAGACCCAGTACTTC. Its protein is CASNLRQGAGQETQYF.

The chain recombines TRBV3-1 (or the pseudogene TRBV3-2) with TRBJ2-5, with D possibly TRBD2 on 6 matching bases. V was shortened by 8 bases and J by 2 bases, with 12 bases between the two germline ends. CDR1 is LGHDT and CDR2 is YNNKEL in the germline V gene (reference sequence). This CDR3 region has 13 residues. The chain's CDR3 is CASADYPQETQYF. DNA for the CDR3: TGTGCCAGCGCGGACTACCCTCAAGAGACCCAGTACTTC.

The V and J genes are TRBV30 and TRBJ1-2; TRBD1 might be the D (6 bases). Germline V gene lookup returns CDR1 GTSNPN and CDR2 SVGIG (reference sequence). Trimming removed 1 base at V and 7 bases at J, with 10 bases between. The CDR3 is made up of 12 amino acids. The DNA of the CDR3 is TGTGCCTGGAGTGACAGGGTCCTTGGCTACACCTTC. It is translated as CAWSDRVLGYTF. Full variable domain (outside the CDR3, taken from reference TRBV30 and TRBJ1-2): SQTIHQWPATLVQPVGSPLSLECTVEGTSNPNLYWYRQAAGRGLQLLFYSVGIGQISSEVPQNLSASRPQDRQFILSSKKLLLSDSGFYLCAWSDRVLGYTFGSGTRLTVV.